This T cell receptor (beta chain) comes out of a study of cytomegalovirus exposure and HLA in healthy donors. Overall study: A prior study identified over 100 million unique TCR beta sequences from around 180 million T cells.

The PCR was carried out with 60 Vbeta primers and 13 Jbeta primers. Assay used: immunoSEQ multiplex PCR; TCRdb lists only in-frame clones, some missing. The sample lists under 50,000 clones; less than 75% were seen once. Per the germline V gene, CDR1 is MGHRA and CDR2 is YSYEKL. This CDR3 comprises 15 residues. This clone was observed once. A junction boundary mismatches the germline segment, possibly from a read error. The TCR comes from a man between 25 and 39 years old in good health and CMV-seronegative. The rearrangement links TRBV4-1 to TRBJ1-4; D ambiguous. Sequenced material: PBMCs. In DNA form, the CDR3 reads TGCGCCGGCAGCCAACTCCCAACGGTTGATGAAAAACTGTTTTTT. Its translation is CAGSQLPTVDEKLFF.